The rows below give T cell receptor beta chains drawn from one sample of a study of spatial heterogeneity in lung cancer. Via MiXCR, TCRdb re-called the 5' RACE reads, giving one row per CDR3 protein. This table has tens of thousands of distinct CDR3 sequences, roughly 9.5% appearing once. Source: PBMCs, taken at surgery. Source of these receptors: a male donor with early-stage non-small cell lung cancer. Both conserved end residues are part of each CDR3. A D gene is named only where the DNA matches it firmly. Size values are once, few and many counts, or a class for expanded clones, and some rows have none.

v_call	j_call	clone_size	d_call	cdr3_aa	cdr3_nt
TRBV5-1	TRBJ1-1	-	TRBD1	CASSHGQGPTEAFF	TGCGCCAGCAGTCATGGACAGGGCCCCACTGAAGCTTTCTTT
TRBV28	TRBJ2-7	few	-	CASSLFGSLRGQYF	TGTGCCAGCAGTTTATTTGGCAGCTTACGAGGCCAGTACTTC
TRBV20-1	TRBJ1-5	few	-	CSAKGGLRNQPQHF	TGCAGTGCTAAAGGAGGGCTTCGAAATCAGCCCCAGCATTTT
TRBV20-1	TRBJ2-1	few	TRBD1	CSARVMGQGGTYNEQFF	TGCAGTGCTAGAGTAATGGGACAGGGTGGGACCTACAATGAGCAGTTCTTC
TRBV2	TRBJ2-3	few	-	CASSELARGEADTQYF	TGTGCCAGCAGTGAATTGGCCAGGGGGGAAGCAGATACGCAGTATTTT
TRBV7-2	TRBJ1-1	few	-	CASSLGRVNTEAFF	TGTGCCAGCAGCTTAGGTCGGGTGAACACTGAAGCTTTCTTT
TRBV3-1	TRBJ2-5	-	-	CASSSLTSYQETQYF	TGTGCCAGCAGCTCCCTGACTTCGTACCAAGAGACCCAGTACTTC
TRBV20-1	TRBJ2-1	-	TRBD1	CSAKDARTGRNEQFF	TGCAGTGCTAAGGACGCCAGGACAGGGAGGAATGAGCAGTTCTTC
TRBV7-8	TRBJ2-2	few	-	CASSLVEGSGAGELFF	TGTGCCAGCAGCTTAGTGGAGGGTTCGGGCGCCGGGGAGCTGTTTTTT
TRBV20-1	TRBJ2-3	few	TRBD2	CSARAGGARIDTQYF	TGCAGTGCTAGAGCGGGGGGGGCGAGGATAGATACGCAGTATTTT
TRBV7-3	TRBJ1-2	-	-	CASSLKAGPGYTF	TGTGCCAGCAGCTTAAAAGCAGGCCCGGGCTACACCTTC
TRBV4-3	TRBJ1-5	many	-	CASSQSDGSNQPQHF	TGCGCCAGCAGCCAAAGTGACGGTAGCAATCAGCCCCAGCATTTT
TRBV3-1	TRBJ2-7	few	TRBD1	CASSQLSTGIGYEQYF	TGTGCCAGCAGCCAGCTATCGACAGGGATTGGCTACGAGCAGTACTTC
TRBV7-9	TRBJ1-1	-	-	CASSAHTTEAFF	TGTGCCAGCAGCGCCCACACCACTGAAGCTTTCTTT
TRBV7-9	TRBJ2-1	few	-	CASSPRNNEQFF	TGTGCCAGCAGCCCCAGGAACAATGAGCAGTTCTTC
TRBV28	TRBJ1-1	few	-	CASSLVVTMNTEAFF	TGTGCCAGCAGTTTAGTGGTCACCATGAACACTGAAGCTTTCTTT
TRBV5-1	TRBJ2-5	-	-	CASSTSGTLRETQYF	TGCGCCAGCAGCACCTCCGGGACTCTAAGAGAGACCCAGTACTTC
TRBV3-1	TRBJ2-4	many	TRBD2	CASSQWLAAPKNIQYF	TGTGCCAGCAGCCAATGGCTAGCGGCCCCCAAAAACATTCAGTACTTC
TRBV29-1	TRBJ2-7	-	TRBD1	CSARTGPNEQYF	TGCAGCGCCCGGACAGGGCCCAACGAGCAGTACTTC
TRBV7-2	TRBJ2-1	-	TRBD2	CASSLQAGVFNNEQFF	TGTGCCAGCAGCTTACAGGCGGGAGTGTTTAACAATGAGCAGTTCTTC
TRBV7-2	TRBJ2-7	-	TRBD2	CASGTSGRALYEQYF	TGTGCCAGCGGGACTAGCGGGAGGGCTTTGTACGAGCAGTACTTC
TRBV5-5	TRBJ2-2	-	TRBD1	CASTITGGASTGELFF	TGTGCCAGCACAATTACAGGGGGCGCGAGCACCGGGGAGCTGTTTTTT
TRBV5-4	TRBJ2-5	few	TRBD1	CASSGAGGAGQETQYF	TGTGCCAGCAGCGGAGCAGGGGGCGCGGGCCAAGAGACCCAGTACTTC
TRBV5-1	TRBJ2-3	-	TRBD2	CASSFGLAGEADTQYF	TGCGCCAGCAGCTTCGGGCTAGCGGGAGAAGCAGATACGCAGTATTTT
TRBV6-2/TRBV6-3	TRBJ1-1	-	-	CASSYVGQGTEAFF	TGTGCCAGCAGTTATGTGGGGCAGGGCACTGAAGCTTTCTTT